These 13 T cell receptor beta chains originate from one sample sequenced in a study of blood T cell repertoires in COVID-19. The method was immunoSEQ multiplex PCR; TCRdb's version includes in-frame clones alone and lacks a portion of them. The sample has 65,000 to 90,000 clones, roughly 87% seen once. Sequencing used peripheral blood. These TCRs come from a man aged 30 to 39 with acute or convalescent COVID-19.

This rearrangement joins TRBV30 to TRBJ1-6; D is uncertain. Germline CDR1 and CDR2: GTSNPN and SVGIG (reference sequence). The germline V and J ends were trimmed by 3 bases and 9 bases, with 15 bases remaining between them. The CDR3 consists of 14 residues. The CDR3 region has the DNA TGTGCCTGGAGGCTACCCCGGGAGGTTTCACCCCTCCACTTT. Its translation: CAWRLPREVSPLHF.

The chain employs TRBV5-1 and TRBJ1-5; D gene uncertain. CDR3 size: 15 residues. Deletions cut 3 bases from V and 0 bases from J, with 10 bases between. CDR1 and CDR2 from the germline V gene are SGHRS and YFSETQ. The CDR3 here is CASSSGLYSNQPQHF. The CDR3 region has the DNA TGCGCCAGCAGCTCGGGTTTATATAGCAATCAGCCCCAGCATTTT.

The V and J genes are TRBV6-1 and TRBJ1-6; 8 bases match TRBD1. The CDR3 extends over 16 amino acids. Germline CDR1 is MNHNS and CDR2 is SASEGT. The trim removed 3 bases at V and 7 bases at J, leaving 8 bases unmatched. As DNA, the CDR3 is TGTGCCAGCAGTGAGGCCAGGGGGCTGTCAAATTCACCCCTCCACTTT. Translation gives CASSEARGLSNSPLHF.

This clone was counted a few times. The chain is built from TRBV9 and TRBJ1-3, with a weak D call TRBD1 (6 bases). This CDR3 has 14 residues. In germline, CDR1 is SGDLS, CDR2 YYNGEE. Trimming stripped 3 bases from V and 0 bases from J, with 7 bases between. CDR3: CASSGGGSGNTIYF. For the CDR3, the DNA is TGTGCCAGCAGCGGAGGGGGCTCTGGAAACACCATATATTTT. The full variable domain, in which reference TRBV9 and TRBJ1-3 provide the parts outside the CDR3, is DSGVTQTPKHLITATGQRVTLRCSPRSGDLSVYWYQQSLDQGLQFLIQYYNGEERAKGNILERFSAQQFPDLHSELNLSSLELGDSALYFCASSGGGSGNTIYFGEGSWLTVV.

CDR3 in amino acids: CASSLARASGSRETQYF. The CDR3 nucleotides are TGTGCCAGCAGCTTAGCTCGGGCTAGCGGGAGTAGGGAGACCCAGTACTTC. The rearrangement links TRBV7-2 to TRBJ2-5; 10 bases line up with TRBD2. Germline values: CDR1 SGHTA, CDR2 FQGNSA. The CDR3 extends over 17 amino acids. J gave up 5 bases and V 0 bases, and 9 bases lay outside the gene matches.

The chain recombines TRBV11-3 with TRBJ2-7; 7 bases are shared with TRBD2. This CDR3 contains 14 residues. The ends lost 3 bases at V and 6 bases at J; junction bases unmatched: 8. CDR1 and CDR2 from the germline V gene are SGHNT and YENEEA. DNA of the CDR3: TGTGCCAGCAGCTTCGGACTAGGCAACGGCGAGCAGTACTTC. This gives the protein CASSFGLGNGEQYF.

The J gene is TRBJ2-1, the V gene TRBV10-2; D gene uncertain. Germline V gene sequence: CDR1 WSHSY, CDR2 SAAADI. Trimming cost V 3 bases and J 9 bases, with 9 bases left between them. The CDR3 runs 12 residues. The CDR3 sequence is CASSDLSFEQFF. The CDR3 nucleotides are TGCGCCAGCAGTGATCTTAGTTTTGAGCAGTTCTTC.

The chain is built from TRBV11-3 and TRBJ2-7, with D perhaps matching TRBD1 (6 bases). This CDR3 spans 17 amino acids. Trimming cost V 1 base and J 5 bases, with 21 bases left between them. Germline CDR1 reads SGHNT; CDR2 reads YENEEA. CDR3 nucleotide sequence: TGTGCCAGCAGCTTAGGTTCGCCAACAGGGCCCCTGGACGAGCAGTACTTC. This codes for CASSLGSPTGPLDEQYF.

This clone was counted a few times. The gene calls are TRBV11-2 and TRBJ2-7; 7 nucleotides line up with TRBD2. CDR1 and CDR2 (germline): SGHAT, FQNNGV. CDR3 length: 12 amino acids. The ends lost 4 bases at V and 6 bases at J; junction bases unmatched: 3. The CDR3 protein is CASSWTSLEQYF. The CDR3 bases are TGTGCCAGCAGCTGGACTAGTCTCGAGCAGTACTTC.

This chain links TRBV7-8 with TRBJ1-5, with 11 bases identical to TRBD1. The CDR3 extends over 18 amino acids. In germline, CDR1 is SGHVS, CDR2 FQNEAQ. V lost 0 bases and J lost 1; bases outside the gene matches: 5. The CDR3 nucleotides read TGTGCCAGCAGCTTAGCTAGGACAGGGGGCGTCAGCAATCAGCCCCAGCATTTT. Translation: CASSLARTGGVSNQPQHF.

This clone was recorded once. The rearrangement joins TRBV3-1 (or the pseudogene TRBV3-2) to TRBJ2-7, with 8 bases aligning to TRBD2. From germline, CDR1 is LGHDT and CDR2 YNNKEL (reference sequence). The CDR3 has 16 residues. V lost 4 bases and J lost 4; bases outside the gene matches: 12. CDR3 sequence reads: CASSPGLARAEYEQYF. The DNA of the CDR3 is TGTGCCAGCAGCCCCGGACTAGCCCGAGCGGAGTACGAGCAGTACTTC.

The chain is built from TRBV6-5 and TRBJ2-1, with a tentative D call TRBD2 (5 bases). Germline CDR1 MNHEY, CDR2 SVGAGI. Trimming stripped 6 bases from V and 8 bases from J, with 14 bases between. This CDR3 contains 13 residues. The CDR3 is CASSPRLPDEQFF. The DNA of the CDR3 is TGTGCCAGCAGCCCGAGACTACCCGATGAGCAGTTCTTC.

This clone has a single count. The chain joins TRBV10-3 to TRBJ1-2, with D unclear. This CDR3 region has 13 residues. Germline V gene sequence: CDR1 ENHRY, CDR2 SYGVKD. V dropped 2 bases and J dropped 0 bases, with 4 bases sitting between them. The CDR3 reads CAISEQANYGYTF. CDR3 coding DNA: TGTGCCATCAGTGAGCAGGCTAACTATGGCTACACCTTC.